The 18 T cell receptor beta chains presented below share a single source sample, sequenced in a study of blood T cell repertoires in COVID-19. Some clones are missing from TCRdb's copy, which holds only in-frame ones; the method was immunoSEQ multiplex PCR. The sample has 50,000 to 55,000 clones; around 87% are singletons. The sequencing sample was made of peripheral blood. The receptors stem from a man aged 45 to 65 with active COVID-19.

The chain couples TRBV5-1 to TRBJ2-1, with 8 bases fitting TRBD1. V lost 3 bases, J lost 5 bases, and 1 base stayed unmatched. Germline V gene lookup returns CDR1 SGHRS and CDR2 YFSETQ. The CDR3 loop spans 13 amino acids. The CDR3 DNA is TGCGCCAGCAGCTCACAGGGGGACAATGAGCAGTTCTTC. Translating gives CASSSQGDNEQFF.

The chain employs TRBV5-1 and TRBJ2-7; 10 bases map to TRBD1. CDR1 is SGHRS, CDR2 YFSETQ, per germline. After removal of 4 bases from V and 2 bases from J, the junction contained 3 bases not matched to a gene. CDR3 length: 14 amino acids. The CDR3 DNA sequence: TGCGCCAGCAGCAAGGACAGGGGGACCTACGAGCAGTACTTC. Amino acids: CASSKDRGTYEQYF.

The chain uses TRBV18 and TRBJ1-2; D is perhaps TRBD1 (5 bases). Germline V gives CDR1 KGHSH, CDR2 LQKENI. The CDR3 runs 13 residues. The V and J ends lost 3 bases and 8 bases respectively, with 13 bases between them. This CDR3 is CASSPSEGVGYTF. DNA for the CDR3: TGTGCCAGCTCACCGTCGGAAGGGGTCGGCTACACCTTC.

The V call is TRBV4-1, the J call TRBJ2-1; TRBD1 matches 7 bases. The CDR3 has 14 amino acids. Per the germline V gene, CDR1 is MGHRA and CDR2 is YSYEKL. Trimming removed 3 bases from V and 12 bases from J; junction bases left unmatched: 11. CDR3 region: CASSQLTGFMRQFF. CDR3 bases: TGCGCCAGCAGCCAGTTGACAGGGTTTATGCGGCAGTTCTTC.

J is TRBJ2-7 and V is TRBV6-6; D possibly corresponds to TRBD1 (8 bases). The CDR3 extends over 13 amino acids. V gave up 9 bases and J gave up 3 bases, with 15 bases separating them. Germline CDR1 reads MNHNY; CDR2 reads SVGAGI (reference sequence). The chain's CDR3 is CASVQGGGYEQYF. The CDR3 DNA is TGTGCCAGTGTACAGGGGGGGGGCTACGAGCAGTACTTC.

The DNA of the CDR3 is TGTGCCAGCAGCAGCAGGAGGGGCACAGATACGCAGTATTTT. It translates to CASSSRRGTDTQYF. The gene calls are TRBV5-4 and TRBJ2-3, with D possibly TRBD2 on 6 matching bases. This CDR3 contains 14 residues. V gave up 4 bases and J gave up 1 base, with 10 bases separating them. Germline V gives CDR1 SGHNT, CDR2 YYREEE (reference sequence).

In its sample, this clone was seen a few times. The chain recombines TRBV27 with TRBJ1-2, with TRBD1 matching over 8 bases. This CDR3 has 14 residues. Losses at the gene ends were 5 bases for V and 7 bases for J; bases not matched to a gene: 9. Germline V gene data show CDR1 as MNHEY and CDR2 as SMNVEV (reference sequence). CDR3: CASSPLDRAGGYTF. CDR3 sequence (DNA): TGTGCCAGCAGTCCCCTGGACAGGGCTGGTGGCTACACCTTC.

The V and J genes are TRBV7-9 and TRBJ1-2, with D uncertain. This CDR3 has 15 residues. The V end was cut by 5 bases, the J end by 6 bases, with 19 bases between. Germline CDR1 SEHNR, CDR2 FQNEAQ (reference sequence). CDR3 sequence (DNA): TGTGCCAGCAGCCGGGAGGGTGTTTGGAGAGATGGCTACACCTTC. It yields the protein CASSREGVWRDGYTF.

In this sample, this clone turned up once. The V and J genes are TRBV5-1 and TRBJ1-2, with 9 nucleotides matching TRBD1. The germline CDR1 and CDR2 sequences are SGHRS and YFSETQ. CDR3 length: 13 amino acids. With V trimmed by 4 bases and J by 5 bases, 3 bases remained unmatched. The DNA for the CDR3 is TGCGCCAGCAGCGTTGGACAGGGGTATGGCTACACCTTC. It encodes CASSVGQGYGYTF. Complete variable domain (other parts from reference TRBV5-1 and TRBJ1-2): KAGVTQTPRYLIKTRGQQVTLSCSPISGHRSVSWYQQTPGQGLQFLFEYFSETQRNKGNFPGRFSGRQFSNSRSEMNVSTLELGDSALYLCASSVGQGYGYTFGSGTRLTVV.

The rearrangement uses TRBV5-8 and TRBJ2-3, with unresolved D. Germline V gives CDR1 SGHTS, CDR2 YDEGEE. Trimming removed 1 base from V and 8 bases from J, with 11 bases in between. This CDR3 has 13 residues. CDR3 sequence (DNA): TGTGCCAGCAGCTTGAATCGGGTCGGTACGCAGTATTTT. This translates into CASSLNRVGTQYF.

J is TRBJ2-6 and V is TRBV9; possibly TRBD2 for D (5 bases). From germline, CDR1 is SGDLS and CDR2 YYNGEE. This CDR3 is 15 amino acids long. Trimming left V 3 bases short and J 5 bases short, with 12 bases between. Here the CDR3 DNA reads TGTGCCAGCAGCGCCGAAGGAGGACGGGCCAACGTCCTGACTTTC. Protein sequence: CASSAEGGRANVLTF.

This CDR3 reads CASSLIPYGYTF. CDR3 in DNA: TGTGCCAGCAGCTTAATCCCATATGGCTACACCTTC. J is TRBJ1-2 and V is TRBV7-2; D not resolved. The V and J ends lost 2 bases and 5 bases respectively, with 6 bases between them. The CDR3 is 12 amino acids. Per the germline V gene, CDR1 is SGHTA and CDR2 is FQGNSA. The whole variable domain, filled in from reference TRBV7-2 and TRBJ1-2, reads GAGVSQSPSNKVTEKGKDVELRCDPISGHTALYWYRQSLGQGLEFLIYFQGNSAPDKSGLPSDRFSAERTGGSVSTLTIQRTQQEDSAVYLCASSLIPYGYTFGSGTRLTVV.

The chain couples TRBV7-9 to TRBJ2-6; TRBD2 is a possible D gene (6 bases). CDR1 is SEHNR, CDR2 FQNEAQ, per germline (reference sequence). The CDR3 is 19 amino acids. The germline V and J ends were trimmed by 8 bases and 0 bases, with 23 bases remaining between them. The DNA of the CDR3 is TGTGCCAGCCCCCCACTAGGAGGGGCCACTCTCTCTGGGGCCAACGTCCTGACTTTC. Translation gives CASPPLGGATLSGANVLTF.

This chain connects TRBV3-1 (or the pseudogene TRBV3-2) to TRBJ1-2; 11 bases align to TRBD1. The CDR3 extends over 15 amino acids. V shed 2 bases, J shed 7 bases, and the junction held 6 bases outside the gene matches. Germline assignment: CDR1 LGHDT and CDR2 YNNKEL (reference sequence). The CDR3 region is CASSQQDRGRLGYTF. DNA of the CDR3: TGTGCCAGCAGCCAACAGGACAGGGGGCGCCTTGGCTACACCTTC.

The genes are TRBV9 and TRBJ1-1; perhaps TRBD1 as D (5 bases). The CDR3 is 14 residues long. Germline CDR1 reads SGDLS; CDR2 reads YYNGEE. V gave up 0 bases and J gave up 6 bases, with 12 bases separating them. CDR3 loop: CASSVGRGPSEAFF. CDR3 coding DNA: TGTGCCAGCAGCGTAGGGCGGGGCCCCTCTGAAGCTTTCTTT. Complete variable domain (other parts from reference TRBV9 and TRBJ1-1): DSGVTQTPKHLITATGQRVTLRCSPRSGDLSVYWYQQSLDQGLQFLIQYYNGEERAKGNILERFSAQQFPDLHSELNLSSLELGDSALYFCASSVGRGPSEAFFGQGTRLTVV.

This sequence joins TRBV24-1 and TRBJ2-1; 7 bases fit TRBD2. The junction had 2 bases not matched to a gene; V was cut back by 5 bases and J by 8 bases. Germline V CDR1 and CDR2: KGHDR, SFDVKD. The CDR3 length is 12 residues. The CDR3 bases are TGTGCCACCAGTGCGGGAGGCGATGAGCAGTTCTTC. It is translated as CATSAGGDEQFF.

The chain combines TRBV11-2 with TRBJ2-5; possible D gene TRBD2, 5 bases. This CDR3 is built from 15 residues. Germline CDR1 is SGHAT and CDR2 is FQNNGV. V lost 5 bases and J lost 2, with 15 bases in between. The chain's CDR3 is CASSPDLNGQETQYF. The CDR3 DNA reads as TGTGCCAGCAGCCCGGACTTAAACGGGCAAGAGACCCAGTACTTC.

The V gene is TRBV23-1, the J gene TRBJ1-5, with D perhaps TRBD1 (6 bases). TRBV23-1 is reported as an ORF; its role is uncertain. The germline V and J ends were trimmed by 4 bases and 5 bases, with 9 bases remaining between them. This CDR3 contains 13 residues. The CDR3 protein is CASSPGADQPQHF. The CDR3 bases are TGCGCCAGCAGTCCAGGGGCCGATCAGCCCCAGCATTTT.